The T cell receptor beta chain under discussion was sequenced for a study of CD8+ T cells in alopecia areata. Treatment here: oral pan-JAK inhibitor, 5-10 mg twice daily. cDNA serving as the sequencing template came from extracted, reverse transcribed RNA. Repertoires were generated with immunoSEQ multiplex PCR, while TCRdb's copy carries only in-frame clones and drops some. The data contain fewer than 200,000 clones, 58% of them singletons. Trimming cost V 3 bases and J 7 bases, with 9 bases left between them. CDR3 size: 11 residues. The germline gives CDR1 SQVTM, CDR2 ANQGSEA. The J gene is TRBJ1-2, the V gene TRBV29-1; a possible D gene is TRBD1 (6 bases). Sample: CD4+ T cells sorted from blood, taken between weeks 55 and 65, from a patient treated with tofacitinib. This receptor was identified in a human donor with alopecia areata. The CDR3 loop reads CSVDAGAGYTF. CDR3 DNA sequence: TGCAGCGTTGACGCAGGGGCTGGCTACACCTTC.